This is a list of T cell receptor beta chains from one sample in a study of blood T cell repertoires in COVID-19. Sequencing was performed with immunoSEQ multiplex PCR; in TCRdb, only in-frame clones are kept and a portion is missing. The table records about 200,000 clones, around nine tenths of them present only once. The sample taken for sequencing was peripheral blood. All receptors come from a man in his fifties or sixties with COVID-19, enrolled during active disease. Both conserved end residues are part of each CDR3. D genes are given only for firm matches. Clone sizes are given selectively: once, few, many, or a class where the clone is expanded.

d_call j_call clone_size v_call cdr3_nt cdr3_aa
NA TRBJ1-6 NA TRBV6-5 TGTGCCAGCAGTTACTCCCTGAATTCACCCCTCCACTTT CASSYSLNSPLHF
NA TRBJ1-5 NA TRBV28 TGTGCCAGCAGTCCCCAGGAGGGGTGGGGCAATCAGCCCCAGCATTTT CASSPQEGWGNQPQHF
TRBD1 TRBJ2-3 NA TRBV10-3 TGTGCCATCAGGGGACAGGGAAACACAGATACGCAGTATTTT CAIRGQGNTDTQYF
NA TRBJ1-1 NA TRBV18 TGTGCCAGCTCATCCTCGGGGGGGAGAACTGAAGCTTTCTTT CASSSSGGRTEAFF
NA TRBJ2-7 NA TRBV27 TGTGCCAGCAGTCACAGGGAGCACGAGCAGTACTTC CASSHREHEQYF
TRBD2 TRBJ2-3 few TRBV6-4 TGTGCCAGCAGAAAGACTAGCTTGAGCACAGATACGCAGTATTTT CASRKTSLSTDTQYF
NA TRBJ2-2 NA TRBV30 TGTGCCTGGAGTGTCCAGAACACCGGGGAGCTGTTTTTT CAWSVQNTGELFF
TRBD1 TRBJ1-1 NA TRBV5-6 TGTGCCAGCAGCTGGATGATGGGACAGGGACAGACTGAAGCTTTCTTT CASSWMMGQGQTEAFF
TRBD1 TRBJ1-6 once TRBV7-9 TGTGCCAGCAGCTATCCGGGACAGCATACCCAACTCCACTTT CASSYPGQHTQLHF
NA TRBJ1-6 once TRBV4-2 TGTGCCAGCAGCCAAGAGCACATTTATAATTCACCCCTCCACTTT CASSQEHIYNSPLHF
TRBD2 TRBJ2-1 NA TRBV10-2 TGCGCCAGCAGGAGGGAGGGCCTGATAGGGGAGCAGTTCTTC CASRREGLIGEQFF
TRBD1 TRBJ2-7 NA TRBV7-9 TGTGCCAGCAGCTTAGTAACAGGGGCGGACGAGCAGTACTTC CASSLVTGADEQYF
TRBD1 TRBJ2-3 NA TRBV3-1/TRBV3-2 TGTGCCAGCAGCCAAGAACCAATGGACAGGGGAAATACGCAGTATTTT CASSQEPMDRGNTQYF
NA TRBJ2-3 NA TRBV30 TGTGCCTGGAGTCAGGTCGGCACAGATACGCAGTATTTT CAWSQVGTDTQYF
NA TRBJ2-1 few TRBV6-1 TGTGCCAGCAGTGACCCAGGGAATGAGCAGTTCTTC CASSDPGNEQFF
NA TRBJ1-4 NA TRBV30 TGTGCCTGGAGTGACACAGTTACTAATGAAAAACTGTTTTTT CAWSDTVTNEKLFF
TRBD2 TRBJ2-7 NA TRBV5-6 TGTGCCAGCAGCCCCATCGGGACAGGGAGACTAGCGGGAGTAGGCGAGCAGTACTTC CASSPIGTGRLAGVGEQYF
NA TRBJ2-1 NA TRBV5-8 TGTGCCAATTGGGCTAGGGGGACCTACAATGAGCAGTTCTTC CANWARGTYNEQFF
TRBD1 TRBJ2-3 NA TRBV3-1/TRBV3-2 TGTGCCAGCAGCCAAGTGGGACAGCGCACAGATACGCAGTATTTT CASSQVGQRTDTQYF
TRBD1 TRBJ2-1 NA TRBV10-1 TGCGCCAGCAGTGAGTCGCGACAGGGGGTCAATGAGCAGTTCTTC CASSESRQGVNEQFF
NA TRBJ1-4 NA TRBV19 TGTGCCAGTAGTATTAGGGGGAATGAAAAACTGTTTTTT CASSIRGNEKLFF
NA TRBJ2-7 NA TRBV7-9 TGTGCCAGCAGCTTAGTCGGGTTCTCCTACGAGCAGTACTTC CASSLVGFSYEQYF
NA TRBJ2-7 once TRBV2 TGTGCCAGCAGCCTGACAGAGAGCTCCTACGAGCAGTACTTC CASSLTESSYEQYF
TRBD2 TRBJ2-7 NA TRBV7-3 TGTGCCAGCAGCCGGGGAGGGCAGCACTACGAGCAGTACTTC CASSRGGQHYEQYF
TRBD1 TRBJ1-2 NA TRBV6-2/TRBV6-3 TGTGCCAGCAGTTCGAGTAACAGGGGCGTCCTTGGCTACACCTTC CASSSSNRGVLGYTF
TRBD1 TRBJ1-1 once TRBV30 TGTGCCTGGAGGGGGGGACTGGGACAGGGCATCAACACTGAAGCTTTCTTT CAWRGGLGQGINTEAFF
TRBD2 TRBJ2-2 NA TRBV5-1 TGCGCCAGCAGCTTAAGCGGGGGGGCCGGGGAGCTGTTTTTT CASSLSGGAGELFF
NA TRBJ2-1 NA TRBV11-2 TGTGCCAGCAGCTTAGTAGGGGGACACAATGAGCAGTTCTTC CASSLVGGHNEQFF
NA TRBJ1-6 NA TRBV7-2 TGTGCCAGCAGCTTAGAATTAAAATCACCCCTCCACTTT CASSLELKSPLHF
NA TRBJ2-6 NA TRBV7-2 TGTGCCAGCAGCTACAGACGGTCCTCTGGGGCCAACGTCCTGACTTTC CASSYRRSSGANVLTF
TRBD1 TRBJ1-2 NA TRBV6-1 TGTGCCAGCAGTGAACGGTTCGAAGGGGGCGGCTATGGCTACACCTTC CASSERFEGGGYGYTF
TRBD1 TRBJ2-6 NA TRBV19 TGTGCCAGTAGTTCAGGGACAGGGATAGGTTCTGGGGCCAACGTCCTGACTTTC CASSSGTGIGSGANVLTF
NA TRBJ2-7 NA TRBV10-3 TGTGCCATCGGTTCCAGTTACGAGCAGTACTTC CAIGSSYEQYF
NA TRBJ2-2 NA TRBV5-5 TGTGCCAGCAGCTTGAGGAGCGGAGGCGGGGAGCTGTTTTTT CASSLRSGGGELFF
TRBD1 TRBJ2-7 NA TRBV30 TGTGCCTGGAGTGTACTCTCCAGGGGGATCTACGAGCAGTACTTC CAWSVLSRGIYEQYF
TRBD1 TRBJ2-7 NA TRBV2 TGTGCCAGCAGTGCAACAGGGGACGAGCAGTACTTC CASSATGDEQYF
NA TRBJ2-1 NA TRBV27 TGTGCCAGCAGATGGACAGACTACAATGAGCAGTTCTTC CASRWTDYNEQFF
TRBD1 TRBJ1-1 NA TRBV18 TGTGCCAGCTCACCTTCAGGGGGCGAGGTCGCTTTCTTT CASSPSGGEVAFF
NA TRBJ1-3 NA TRBV7-9 TGTGCCAGCAGCCCACCGGGGAGCTCTGGAAACACCATATATTTT CASSPPGSSGNTIYF
TRBD2 TRBJ2-7 NA TRBV5-8 TGTGCCAGCAGCTTTGAGGGACTAGCGGGCCCTCACTCCTACGAGCAGTACTTC CASSFEGLAGPHSYEQYF
TRBD2 TRBJ2-7 NA TRBV4-1 TGCGCCAGCAGCCAAGGGGGGGGTGCGGACCCGAGCTACGAGCAGTACTTC CASSQGGGADPSYEQYF
TRBD1 TRBJ2-1 NA TRBV5-4 TGTGCCAGCAGCTCACAACAGGGGGTGAAGGGCGATGAGCAGTTCTTC CASSSQQGVKGDEQFF
NA TRBJ2-2 NA TRBV19 TGTGCTACGACCAGGGCTGACGGGGAGCTGTTTTTT CATTRADGELFF
NA TRBJ1-2 NA TRBV19 TGTGCCAGTACGCCTAGAGGCTACACCTTC CASTPRGYTF
NA TRBJ1-6 NA TRBV19 TGTGCCAGTAGCCCTACGGGAGGGGGAGGATCACCCCTCCACTTT CASSPTGGGGSPLHF
NA TRBJ1-2 NA TRBV29-1 TGCAGCGGCCTCTGGCAGTCTTACGGCTACACCTTC CSGLWQSYGYTF
NA TRBJ1-2 NA TRBV2 TGTGCCAGCAGTGAAGACAGTTTCTATGGCTACACCTTC CASSEDSFYGYTF
NA TRBJ2-7 NA TRBV3-1/TRBV3-2 TGTGCCAGCAGCCAAGAGTCTTGGGCCGAGCAGTACTTC CASSQESWAEQYF
NA TRBJ2-7 NA TRBV21-1 TGTGCCAGCCAACGGTCGTGGGGCTCGTACGAGCAGTACTTC CASQRSWGSYEQYF